The entry below describes one T cell receptor beta chain. Antigen unknown. This specimen comes from a study of OX40 agonist ivuxolimab in advanced cancers. The CDR3 contains 14 residues. Trimming at V came to 3 bases and at J to 3 bases, leaving 1 base not matched to a gene. Germline assignment: CDR1 SNHLY and CDR2 FYNNEI. Study results and limitations: At 0.1-3.0 mg/kg, partial responders had clonal expansion among the lowest observed.

Assay: immunoSEQ multiplex PCR; the TCRdb copy retains only in-frame clones and omits some. The top ten hold 15% to 20% of the sample, which has about 45,000 clones, around 90% seen once. The sequenced sample was CD4+ or CD8+ T cells sorted from blood, obtained in a trial of the OX40 agonist ivuxolimab. The clonotype comes from an adult with an advanced solid tumor such as melanoma, head and neck, liver or kidney cancer. This rearrangement joins TRBV2 to TRBJ2-3; TRBD2 matches at 9 bases. DNA of the CDR3: TGTGCCAGCAGTGATAGCGGGAGAACAGATACGCAGTATTTT. Its protein product is CASSDSGRTDTQYF.